This record covers a single TCR beta chain. This sample is part of a study of T-cell memory formation after mild COVID-19. MiXCR was run by TCRdb on the 5' RACE reads, yielding one entry per CDR3 protein. Among about 600,000 distinct CDR3 sequences, less than 25% were seen once, and the ten largest hold approximately 8%. Trimming took off 4 bases at V and 1 base at J, with 10 bases between the two ends. The CDR3 has 15 residues. Sequencing was performed on PBMCs or a T cell subset sorted from them (not recorded which). The sequence was obtained from an adult woman who had mild COVID-19 (a few samples of this study predate the infection). Cell type and time point are not known. J is TRBJ2-2 and V is TRBV12-3 or TRBV12-4, with D tentatively TRBD2 (5 bases). CDR3 nucleotides: TGTGCCAGCAGTTACCCGGGATGGAACACCGGGGAGCTGTTTTTT. It encodes CASSYPGWNTGELFF.